Listed below are T cell receptor beta chains from one sample, sequenced in a study of T cell responses to AZD1222 COVID-19 vaccine. Assay: immunoSEQ multiplex PCR; the TCRdb copy retains only in-frame clones and omits some. The table records about 96,000 clones, roughly 90% of them present only once. Sequencing used peripheral blood, obtained on day 0 of AZD1222 vaccination. The source is an adult in good health. Each CDR3 is given with its conserved first and last residue. D genes are given only for firm matches. Where a row states a size, it is once, few, many or the class of an expanded clone; other rows omit it.

v_gene	d_gene	abundance	j_gene	CDR3aa	CDR3nt
TRBV7-3	TRBD2	-	TRBJ2-1	CASSLRAGEIEQFF	TGTGCCAGCAGCTTAAGAGCGGGAGAGATTGAGCAGTTCTTC
TRBV4-2	-	-	TRBJ1-5	CASSQGSIGQPQHF	TGTGCCAGCAGCCAAGGGTCCATCGGGCAGCCCCAGCATTTT
TRBV5-1	-	-	TRBJ1-2	CASSPEGGVAAGYTF	TGCGCCAGCAGCCCGGAGGGGGGCGTGGCGGCTGGCTACACCTTC
TRBV30	-	once	TRBJ2-2	CAWSETPNTGELFF	TGTGCCTGGAGTGAAACACCGAACACCGGGGAGCTGTTTTTT
TRBV9	TRBD2	-	TRBJ2-1	CASSGDLAAYNEQFF	TGTGCCAGCAGCGGGGACCTAGCGGCCTACAATGAGCAGTTCTTC
TRBV3-1/TRBV3-2	TRBD2	-	TRBJ2-3	CASSHRLAGGYTDTQYF	TGTGCCAGCAGCCACAGGCTAGCGGGAGGTTACACAGATACGCAGTATTTT
TRBV30	-	-	TRBJ1-1	CAWSLQGSTEAFF	TGTGCCTGGAGTTTACAGGGTTCCACTGAAGCTTTCTTT
TRBV6-2/TRBV6-3	-	-	TRBJ1-5	CASSGLQVGDQPQHF	TGTGCCAGCAGCGGACTACAGGTAGGAGATCAGCCCCAGCATTTT
TRBV5-6	-	-	TRBJ2-5	CASSFLGAQGETQYF	TGTGCCAGCAGCTTTCTGGGGGCGCAGGGGGAGACCCAGTACTTC
TRBV7-2	-	once	TRBJ2-4	CASSLAGAGNIQYF	TGTGCCAGCAGCTTAGCAGGGGCTGGAAACATTCAGTACTTC
TRBV19	-	-	TRBJ1-5	CASSLTDNQPQHF	TGTGCCAGTAGTTTAACAGACAATCAGCCCCAGCATTTT
TRBV10-3	TRBD1	-	TRBJ1-5	CAISAAGTGTDQPQHF	TGTGCCATCAGTGCCGCCGGGACAGGGACAGATCAGCCCCAGCATTTT
TRBV6-5	-	-	TRBJ1-6	CASSPKGDNSPLHF	TGTGCCAGCAGTCCGAAGGGAGACAATTCACCCCTCCACTTT
TRBV6-5	-	-	TRBJ1-3	CASSYRGNSGNTIYF	TGTGCCAGCAGTTACCGGGGTAACTCTGGAAACACCATATATTTT